The source of this TCR beta chain is a study of blood T cell repertoires in COVID-19. Overall study: Acute and convalescent COVID-19 samples came from the United States, Italy and Spain. Sample material is recorded as cDNA or gDNA derived from T cells, B-cell-depleted T cells, or PBMCs.

Authors' processing steps: The assay estimated nucleated cells by amplifying reference gene primers. The method was immunoSEQ multiplex PCR; TCRdb's version includes in-frame clones alone and lacks a portion of them. The DNA gave D and trimming, while V, J and clone size come from that table. The repertoire has tens of thousands of clones, about nine tenths of them found once; the top ten carry about 1.5%. Germline loops: CDR1 SEHNR, CDR2 FQNEAQ (reference sequence). The CDR3 spans 16 residues. V trimming: 5 bases; J trimming: 9 bases; junction bases outside the gene matches: 11. The material sequenced was peripheral blood. The chain recombines TRBV7-9 with TRBJ2-1; TRBD1 matches 12 bases. The receptor comes from a man aged 45-65 years with acute or convalescent COVID-19. CDR3 in DNA: TGTGCCAGCAGCGAAGCAGGGACAGGGGGCTTCGGTGAGCAGTTCTTC. This codes for CASSEAGTGGFGEQFF.